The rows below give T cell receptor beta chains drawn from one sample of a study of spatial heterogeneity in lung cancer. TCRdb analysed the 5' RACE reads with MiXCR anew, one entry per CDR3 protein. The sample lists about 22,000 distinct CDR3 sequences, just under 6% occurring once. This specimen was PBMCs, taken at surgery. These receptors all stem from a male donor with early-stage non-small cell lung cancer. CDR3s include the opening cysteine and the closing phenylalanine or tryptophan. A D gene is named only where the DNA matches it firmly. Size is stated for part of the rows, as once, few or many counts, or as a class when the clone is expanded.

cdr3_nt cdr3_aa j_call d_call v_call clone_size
TGCAGCGTCCGTGGGAGGAAGGGTCAAGGCGAGCAGTACTTC CSVRGRKGQGEQYF TRBJ2-7 - TRBV29-1 many
TGTGCCAGCAGCTTAGGGGCGGGGCACACAGATACGCAGTATTTT CASSLGAGHTDTQYF TRBJ2-3 - TRBV7-9 many
TGCAGTGCAGGTCGGCCTACCGGGGAGCAGTTCTTC CSAGRPTGEQFF TRBJ2-1 - TRBV20-1 medium-sized
TGTGCCATCAGTGAGGACGGGGAGGCTTTCTTT CAISEDGEAFF TRBJ1-1 - TRBV10-3 many
TGTGCCAGCAGCCAAGGGCTGGGGCCTAATGAAAAACTGTTTTTT CASSQGLGPNEKLFF TRBJ1-4 - TRBV3-1 many
TGCGCCAGCAGCTTGGAGTCTAGCGGGGGCTACGAGCAGTACTTC CASSLESSGGYEQYF TRBJ2-7 TRBD2 TRBV5-1 many
TGTGCCAGCAGTCTCCTTGCGGCAGGCAGTCAGCCCCAGCATTTT CASSLLAAGSQPQHF TRBJ1-5 - TRBV6-2/TRBV6-3 many
TGTGCCAGCAGTTTTATGGGGGCTGCCTACGAGCAGTACTTC CASSFMGAAYEQYF TRBJ2-7 - TRBV12-3/TRBV12-4 many
TGTGCCAGCAGCCCGGGGCAGGGGCCTTTTGGTGAGCAGTTCTTC CASSPGQGPFGEQFF TRBJ2-1 - TRBV6-5 -
TGTGCCAGTAGTATGCGGAGATCGGGTTTAGCCAAAAACATTCAGTACTTC CASSMRRSGLAKNIQYF TRBJ2-4 - TRBV19 many
TGTGCCAGTAGTCCCCTCACCGTAGCCAAAAACATTCAGTACTTC CASSPLTVAKNIQYF TRBJ2-4 - TRBV19 -
TGTGCCAGCAGCTTCGCTCAGGGGCTTGACGGATATACGCAGTATTTT CASSFAQGLDGYTQYF TRBJ2-3 - TRBV7-6 few
TGTGCCAGCAGTGTCCGGACCGGACTAGGGAACAATGAGCAGTTCTTC CASSVRTGLGNNEQFF TRBJ2-1 TRBD2 TRBV12-3/TRBV12-4 many
TGCAGTGCTAGAGTTGTCCCCTGGGCAGATACGCAGTATTTT CSARVVPWADTQYF TRBJ2-3 - TRBV20-1 many
TGCGCCAGCAGTCGCGACAGCTTGGGAGAGACCCAGTACTTC CASSRDSLGETQYF TRBJ2-5 - TRBV5-1 many
TGTGCCAGCAGCTTAGACGGTAGTGCCCACTCCTACGAGCAGTACTTC CASSLDGSAHSYEQYF TRBJ2-7 - TRBV7-2 many
TGTGCCAGCAGCCCTCCCCGACAAAATCAGCCCCAGCATTTT CASSPPRQNQPQHF TRBJ1-5 - TRBV3-2 many